The 5 T cell receptor beta chains in this list originate from one sample, sequenced in a study of T cells in Graves' hyperthyroidism and ophthalmopathy. Amplification yielded TCR beta CDR3 regions, with RNA transcripts as the source. When the TCR CDR3 underwent first-round RT-PCR, the HTBI primer set was used. One entry per CDR3 protein, called by TCRdb with MiXCR from the multiplex PCR reads. The table has about 610,000 distinct CDR3 sequences, roughly 14% seen once; the top ten hold about 3.9%. Sequencing was performed on blood. The receptors stem from a middle-aged woman with Graves' ophthalmopathy.

This clonotype was picked up many times. The chain links TRBV28 to TRBJ2-4; weak D call: TRBD1 (5 bases). The V gene's germline CDR1 is MDHEN and CDR2 SYDVKM. The CDR3 extends over 14 amino acids. V was shortened by 2 bases and J by 3 bases, with 8 bases between the two germline ends. The CDR3 spells CASSLGARKNIQYF. CDR3 nucleotides: TGTGCCAGCAGTTTAGGGGCCCGCAAAAACATTCAGTACTTC.

This clonotype was seen many times. The J gene is TRBJ1-2, the V gene TRBV6-2 or TRBV6-3; D is uncertain. CDR1 MNHEY and CDR2 SVGEGT come from the germline V gene. V was cut by 5 bases and J by 8 bases, with 21 bases left in between. CDR3 length: 15 residues. CDR3 sequence reads: CASSLRVVPSGGYTF. The CDR3 region has the DNA TGTGCCAGCAGTCTCCGGGTAGTACCCTCGGGAGGCTACACCTTC.

This clonotype was picked up many times. The V call is TRBV5-1, the J call TRBJ1-2; D is uncertain. Germline CDR1 reads SGHRS; CDR2 reads YFSETQ. There are 15 residues in the CDR3. V was trimmed by 0 bases and J by 4 bases, leaving 13 bases between them. CDR3 nucleotides: TGCGCCAGCAGCTTGGATACTGGGCGAAGCTATGGCTACACCTTC. Encoded protein: CASSLDTGRSYGYTF.

This clonotype was counted ten times or more. One junction end disagrees with the germline gene, perhaps due to a read error. The chain carries TRBV28 and TRBJ1-5; D gene uncertain. Germline V gene data show CDR1 as MDHEN and CDR2 as SYDVKM. This CDR3 region has 15 residues. CDR3 in DNA: TGCGCCCAGGACCTTTGTGACTATAGCAATCAGCCCCAGCATTTT. Its protein is CAQDLCDYSNQPQHF.

This clonotype was seen repeatedly, ten times or more. The chain uses TRBV29-1 and TRBJ2-5, with D perhaps being TRBD1 or TRBD2 (6 bases each). The CDR3 is 14 amino acids. CDR1 and CDR2 (germline): SQVTM, ANQGSEA. Trimming stripped 7 bases from V and 0 bases from J, with 15 bases between. This chain's CDR3 is CSAEGGRNQETQYF. CDR3 bases: TGCAGCGCAGAGGGGGGACGCAACCAAGAGACCCAGTACTTC.